The next 29 T cell receptor beta chains were all read from a single sample in a study of beta chain features in type 1 diabetes. Of the isolated RNA, all was reverse transcribed, and so the sequenced material was expressed TCRB transcripts. Generated by immunoSEQ multiplex PCR, the TCRdb table keeps only in-frame clones and is missing some. The repertoire has roughly 140,000 clones, roughly 7.2% of them found once; the top ten carry around 1.3%. What was sequenced was central memory CD4+ T cells from blood. These TCRs come from a woman younger than 45 in good health.

This clone was observed a few times. V is TRBV4-2 and J is TRBJ2-3; 10 bases line up with TRBD2. The CDR3 is made up of 17 amino acids. The ends lost 0 bases at V and 2 bases at J; junction bases unmatched: 5. Germline V gene lookup returns CDR1 LGHNA and CDR2 YNFKEQ. The DNA for the CDR3 is TGTGCCAGCAGCCAAGACCCGGGACTAGCGTTCACAGATACGCAGTATTTT. Its translation: CASSQDPGLAFTDTQYF.

This clone was seen a few times. This chain connects TRBV6-1 to TRBJ2-5, with D possibly being TRBD2 (6 bases). The CDR3 totals 12 residues. Trimming left V 4 bases short and J 7 bases short, with 10 bases between. Germline values: CDR1 MNHNS, CDR2 SASEGT. The CDR3 region is CASSALLATQYF. CDR3 in DNA: TGTGCCAGCAGTGCCCTACTAGCGACCCAGTACTTC.

This clone has only a few counts. The chain is built from TRBV27 and TRBJ2-5; 7 bases map to TRBD1. Germline lookup yields CDR1 MNHEY and CDR2 SMNVEV (reference sequence). The CDR3 length is 14 residues. With 6 bases clipped from V and 5 bases from J, the junction kept 9 bases outside the gene matches. The CDR3 region has the DNA TGTGCCAGCAGACCCCGACAGGGTTGGGAGACCCAGTACTTC. Amino acids: CASRPRQGWETQYF.

This clone was seen more than once but under ten times. V and J are TRBV28 and TRBJ2-3, with D possibly TRBD1 on 6 matching bases. Trimming stripped 6 bases from V and 1 base from J, with 14 bases between. The CDR3 consists of 15 residues. CDR1 is MDHEN and CDR2 is SYDVKM in the germline V gene. The CDR3 bases are TGTGCCAGCAGATACGGGAACAGGGGCACAGATACGCAGTATTTT. As protein: CASRYGNRGTDTQYF.

Ten or more counts support this clone. This chain connects TRBV9 to TRBJ1-2; 8 bases match TRBD1. Trimming removed 4 bases from V and 8 bases from J; junction bases left unmatched: 7. The CDR3 contains 13 residues. Germline V gene lookup returns CDR1 SGDLS and CDR2 YYNGEE. The CDR3 loop reads CASSPGTGWGYTF. In DNA form, the CDR3 reads TGTGCCAGCAGCCCCGGGACAGGCTGGGGCTACACCTTC.

In this sample, this clone turned up a few times. The V and J genes are TRBV18 and TRBJ2-7; 12 bases are shared with TRBD1. CDR3 size: 16 residues. CDR1 is KGHSH and CDR2 is LQKENI in the germline V gene. V lost 3 bases and J lost 3; bases outside the gene matches: 6. Here the CDR3 DNA reads TGTGCCAGCTCACCTTCCGGGACAGGGGGCTTCTACGAGCAGTACTTC. Its translation is CASSPSGTGGFYEQYF.

This clone came up many times. The chain couples TRBV10-3 to TRBJ2-7; maybe TRBD2 (6 bases). The CDR3 runs to 13 residues. V was trimmed by 5 bases and J by 3 bases, leaving 11 bases between them. Germline lookup yields CDR1 ENHRY and CDR2 SYGVKD. This chain's CDR3 is CAISRGEDYEQYF. CDR3 sequence (DNA): TGTGCCATCAGTCGCGGGGAGGACTACGAGCAGTACTTC.

The rearrangement uses TRBV30 and TRBJ2-2, with D maybe TRBD2 (6 bases). This CDR3 has 19 amino acids. V gave up 5 bases and J gave up 0 bases, with 25 bases separating them. Germline assignment: CDR1 GTSNPN and CDR2 SVGIG (reference sequence). DNA of the CDR3: TGTGCCTGGGCCCCCCGGAGGTTGGCGGGAATCACGAACACCGGGGAGCTGTTTTTT. As protein: CAWAPRRLAGITNTGELFF.

This clone was observed a few times. J is TRBJ2-7 and V is TRBV7-2; D possibly corresponds to TRBD2 (6 bases). CDR3 length: 15 amino acids. Trimming stripped 5 bases from V and 0 bases from J, with 14 bases between. CDR1 is SGHTA, CDR2 FQGNSA, per germline. CDR3 sequence reads: CASSGGISSSYEQYF. The CDR3 coding sequence is TGTGCCAGCAGCGGGGGGATTTCTAGCTCCTACGAGCAGTACTTC.

This clone has more than one count but fewer than ten. The chain combines TRBV7-2 with TRBJ1-2; D not resolved. V was cut by 5 bases and J by 5 bases, with 12 bases left in between. Germline CDR1 SGHTA, CDR2 FQGNSA. The CDR3 spans 13 residues. The CDR3 is CASSPSDGYGYTF. As DNA, the CDR3 is TGTGCCAGCAGCCCCTCCGACGGGTATGGCTACACCTTC. Full variable domain (rest looked up from reference TRBV7-2 and TRBJ1-2): GAGVSQSPSNKVTEKGKDVELRCDPISGHTALYWYRQSLGQGLEFLIYFQGNSAPDKSGLPSDRFSAERTGGSVSTLTIQRTQQEDSAVYLCASSPSDGYGYTFGSGTRLTVV.

The rearrangement links TRBV18 to TRBJ2-7, with D tentatively TRBD1 (6 bases). CDR1 is KGHSH, CDR2 LQKENI, per germline. The CDR3 is 18 residues long. The V and J ends lost 3 bases and 3 bases respectively, with 24 bases between them. As DNA, the CDR3 is TGTGCCAGCTCACCGACAAATATCGGCCAGGGGTCGGGCTACGAGCAGTACTTC. It codes for CASSPTNIGQGSGYEQYF.

This clone was seen a few times. The gene calls are TRBV28 and TRBJ1-2; D is unclear. V was shortened by 4 bases and J by 2 bases, with 8 bases between the two germline ends. This CDR3 region has 13 residues. Germline V gene sequence: CDR1 MDHEN, CDR2 SYDVKM. The CDR3 nucleotides read TGTGCCAGCAGTTCGGCGGAGAACTATGGCTACACCTTC. Translated: CASSSAENYGYTF.

This clone was counted a few times. V usage is TRBV4-1 and J usage is TRBJ2-1, with 10 bases that match TRBD2. V lost 6 bases to trimming and J lost 7 bases; unmatched junction nucleotides: 3. This CDR3 has 13 amino acids. Germline V CDR1 and CDR2: MGHRA, YSYEKL. CDR3 loop: CASRFSGRNEQFF. For the CDR3, the DNA is TGCGCCAGCAGGTTTAGCGGGAGGAATGAGCAGTTCTTC.

This clone occurred a few times. The genes are TRBV6-5 and TRBJ2-5; the match to TRBD2 covers 10 bases. Trimming at V came to 4 bases and at J to 4 bases, leaving 6 bases not matched to a gene. The CDR3 covers 15 residues. CDR1 and CDR2 (germline): MNHEY, SVGAGI. CDR3 residues: CASSSLAGASETQYF. CDR3 coding DNA: TGTGCCAGCAGTTCGCTAGCGGGAGCTTCAGAGACCCAGTACTTC.

The rearrangement links TRBV7-6 to TRBJ2-3; 8 bases fit TRBD1. V shed 0 bases, J shed 4 bases, and the junction held 6 bases outside the gene matches. Germline V lookup: CDR1 SGHVS, CDR2 FNYEAQ. The CDR3 is 16 amino acids. The CDR3 DNA follows: TGTGCCAGCAGCTTAGCGTGGTCAGGGGGCGCAGATACGCAGTATTTT. It encodes CASSLAWSGGADTQYF.

This clone was counted between two and nine times. V usage is TRBV5-1 and J usage is TRBJ2-1, with TRBD1 matching over 7 bases. CDR3 length equals 15 residues. V lost 5 bases, J lost 7 bases, and 12 bases stayed unmatched. Germline CDR1 is SGHRS and CDR2 is YFSETQ. The CDR3 protein is CASSYFAGGSNEQFF. The CDR3 region has the DNA TGCGCCAGCAGTTATTTCGCAGGGGGAAGTAATGAGCAGTTCTTC.

The rearrangement links TRBV7-9 to TRBJ2-7; D gene uncertain. The length of the CDR3 is 14 residues. V shed 1 base and J shed 0 bases, with 7 bases lying between them. From germline, CDR1 is SEHNR and CDR2 FQNEAQ (reference sequence). The DNA for the CDR3 is TGTGCCAGCAGCTTAGGAACAGACTCCTACGAGCAGTACTTC. Protein sequence: CASSLGTDSYEQYF.

This clone appeared many times. The gene calls are TRBV6-5 and TRBJ2-1; TRBD2 agrees at 8 bases. Trimming at V came to 2 bases and at J to 5 bases, leaving 5 bases not matched to a gene. From germline, CDR1 is MNHEY and CDR2 SVGAGI. CDR3 length: 15 amino acids. CDR3 protein: CASSYVSGTNNEQFF. The CDR3 nucleotides read TGTGCCAGCAGTTACGTTAGCGGGACCAACAATGAGCAGTTCTTC.

This clone has more than one count but fewer than ten. J is TRBJ1-5 and V is TRBV2; 8 bases are shared with TRBD1. The V gene end was trimmed by 11 bases and the J gene end by 7 bases; junction bases not matched to a gene: 10. The CDR3 contains 13 residues. Germline CDR1 SNHLY, CDR2 FYNNEI. The CDR3 nucleotides read TGTGCCTCTGGGGGACAGGATAGGCAGCCCCAGCATTTT. It encodes CASGGQDRQPQHF.

This clone was recorded many times. The V gene is TRBV29-1, the J gene TRBJ2-7, with 7 nucleotides matching TRBD1. With 4 bases clipped from V and 2 bases from J, the junction kept 5 bases outside the gene matches. This CDR3 comprises 13 residues. Germline CDR1 reads SQVTM; CDR2 reads ANQGSEA. The CDR3 protein is CSVVGQATYEQYF. The CDR3 nucleotides are TGCAGCGTTGTCGGACAGGCCACCTACGAGCAGTACTTC.

The V call is TRBV7-3, the J call TRBJ2-3; D is perhaps TRBD2 (6 bases). From germline, CDR1 is SGHTA and CDR2 FQGTGA. The CDR3 has 15 residues. Trimming removed 7 bases from V and 5 bases from J, with 19 bases in between. The CDR3: CASNPAPRERDTQYF. CDR3 coding DNA: TGTGCCAGCAACCCCGCCCCTCGGGAGAGAGATACGCAGTATTTT.

This clone has only a few counts. The rearrangement uses TRBV7-3 and TRBJ2-1, with TRBD2 identical over 9 bases. From germline, CDR1 is SGHTA and CDR2 FQGTGA. V shed 3 bases and J 5 bases; nucleotides not matched to a gene: 5. The CDR3 runs to 15 residues. The CDR3 here is CASSFTGTSNNEQFF. CDR3 sequence (DNA): TGTGCCAGCAGCTTCACAGGGACTAGCAACAATGAGCAGTTCTTC.

This clone was found a few times. The chain combines TRBV5-1 with TRBJ1-4; D perhaps matches TRBD1 (5 bases). CDR1 and CDR2 (germline): SGHRS, YFSETQ. Between the trimmed V and J ends, which lost 7 bases and 1 base, there was a span of 11 bases. This CDR3 has 14 amino acids. CDR3 in amino acids: CASGPGGTNEKLFF. Written as DNA, the CDR3 is TGCGCCAGCGGTCCGGGGGGAACTAATGAAAAACTGTTTTTT.

This chain connects TRBV4-1 to TRBJ1-1; TRBD1 is a possible D gene (6 bases). V lost 3 bases and J 1 base, leaving 9 bases between the germline ends. Germline lookup yields CDR1 MGHRA and CDR2 YSYEKL. This CDR3 comprises 14 residues. In DNA form, the CDR3 reads TGCGCCAGCAGCCAGACGGACAGGAACACTGAAGCTTTCTTT. It translates to CASSQTDRNTEAFF.

This clone was seen only a few times. The chain joins TRBV30 to TRBJ2-5; the D gene is possibly TRBD1 (6 bases). Trimming removed 1 base from V and 7 bases from J, with 13 bases in between. CDR1 and CDR2 from the germline V gene are GTSNPN and SVGIG (reference sequence). This CDR3 has 13 residues. The CDR3 nucleotides are TGTGCCTGGAGTGGTCCAGGGACAAGGACCCAGTACTTC. Protein sequence: CAWSGPGTRTQYF.

This clone was recorded a few times. This chain links TRBV30 with TRBJ1-2, with D perhaps matching TRBD1 (6 bases). V was shortened by 3 bases and J by 2 bases, with 13 bases between the two germline ends. Germline-derived CDR1 and CDR2 are GTSNPN and SVGIG (reference sequence). The CDR3 covers 14 residues. CDR3 sequence: CAWRPGTRNYGYTF. Here the CDR3 DNA reads TGTGCCTGGAGACCTGGGACACGGAACTATGGCTACACCTTC.

As for this clone: A read error may produce the germline difference seen at one junction end. J is TRBJ2-6 and V is TRBV7-7, with D possibly TRBD1 on 5 matching bases. The CDR3 contains 16 residues. Germline V lookup: CDR1 SSHAT, CDR2 FNYEAQ (reference sequence). The CDR3 reads CASSKGAQSGANVLTF. CDR3 bases: TGTGCTAGCAGCAAAGGGGCCCAATCTGGGGCCAACGTCCTGACTTTC.

The chain uses TRBV6-5 and TRBJ2-1, with TRBD2 matching over 7 bases. The CDR3 extends over 15 amino acids. J lost 4 bases, V lost 3 bases, and 6 bases had no gene match. Per the germline V gene, CDR1 is MNHEY and CDR2 is SVGAGI. For the CDR3, the DNA is TGTGCCAGCAGTTATAGGACTAGTGGGTACAATGAGCAGTTCTTC. Translation gives CASSYRTSGYNEQFF.

The chain has TRBV7-2 and TRBJ2-7; 10 bases line up with TRBD2. Germline CDR1 and CDR2: SGHTA and FQGNSA. After removal of 0 bases from V and 2 bases from J, the junction contained 4 bases not matched to a gene. This CDR3 contains 16 residues. The CDR3 loop reads CASSLAGLAGAYEQYF. The CDR3 DNA reads as TGTGCCAGCAGCTTAGCGGGGCTAGCGGGAGCCTACGAGCAGTACTTC.